This paragraph reports one T cell receptor beta chain. The CDR3 sequence is 15 residues long. V was clipped by 7 bases and J by 3 bases; unmatched bases: 3. TCRdb re-called the 5' RACE reads with MiXCR, one entry per CDR3 protein. This sample has roughly 44,000 distinct CDR3 sequences; less than 35% occur once, and the top ten carry around 4%. The clonotype was recovered from a female donor with breast cancer. Input material: memory CD4+ T cells sorted from a lymph node. Documented subset: memory CD4+ T cells, CD4+CD45RO+CD25-. V and J are TRBV12-3 or TRBV12-4 and TRBJ2-5; TRBD2 agrees at 15 bases. CDR3 loop: CASKRTSGGEETQYF. Here the CDR3 DNA reads TGTGCCAGCAAGAGGACTAGCGGGGGGGAAGAGACCCAGTACTTC.